The 28 T cell receptor beta chains below come from one sample, sequenced in a study of cytomegalovirus exposure and HLA in healthy donors. The primer mix had 60 Vbeta and 13 Jbeta primers. Sequenced by immunoSEQ multiplex PCR; TCRdb stores in-frame clones only, minus some. The data show some 180,000 clones, with around 83% seen just once and approximately 2.5% held by the top ten. Sequencing input: PBMCs. The receptor set was obtained from a man aged 25 to 45 in good health and CMV-seropositive.

The chain joins TRBV19 to TRBJ1-2; D is ambiguous. This CDR3 is built from 13 residues. CDR1 and CDR2 (germline): LNHDA, SQIVND (reference sequence). V was shortened by 9 bases and J by 0 bases, with 11 bases between the two germline ends. The CDR3 sequence is CASRELANYGYTF. DNA for the CDR3: TGTGCCAGCCGGGAACTAGCTAACTATGGCTACACCTTC.

This clone was seen a single time. The V call is TRBV27, the J call TRBJ1-2; 8 positions match TRBD1. The V gene end was trimmed by 6 bases and the J gene end by 2 bases; junction bases not matched to a gene: 5. The CDR3 length is 14 residues. CDR1 is MNHEY and CDR2 is SMNVEV in the germline V gene (reference sequence). Here the CDR3 reads CASRRTGTNYGYTF. CDR3 bases: TGTGCCAGCAGACGGACAGGGACGAACTATGGCTACACCTTC.

The chain recombines TRBV5-8 with TRBJ2-3, with 10 bases fitting TRBD2. Germline CDR1 reads SGHTS; CDR2 reads YDEGEE. This CDR3 is 17 amino acids long. With V trimmed by 0 bases and J by 0 bases, 4 bases remained unmatched. For the CDR3, the DNA is TGTGCCAGCAGCTTGGGGACTAGCGGTTCTAGCACAGATACGCAGTATTTT. Translated, it gives CASSLGTSGSSTDTQYF.

This clone was detected once. The rearrangement joins TRBV2 to TRBJ2-1; maybe TRBD2 (6 bases). CDR3 size: 19 residues. Trimming took off 5 bases at V and 0 bases at J, with 23 bases between the two ends. From germline, CDR1 is SNHLY and CDR2 FYNNEI. CDR3 amino acids: CASSLIWAGSPSSYNEQFF. The CDR3 DNA is TGTGCCAGCAGTTTGATATGGGCGGGATCCCCTAGCTCCTACAATGAGCAGTTCTTC.

Points on this clone: The junction departs from germline at one end; a sequencing error may be responsible. V is TRBV7-7 and J is TRBJ2-5; a weak D match, TRBD2 (6 bases). The germline V gene encodes CDR1 SSHAT and CDR2 FNYEAQ (reference sequence). This CDR3 is 15 amino acids long. CDR3 loop: CASSPAVAGQETQYF. In nucleotides, the CDR3 is TGTGCTAGCAGCCCAGCGGTGGCGGGACAAGAGACCCAGTACTTC.

This sequence joins TRBV6-5 and TRBJ2-7; 11 bases match TRBD2. CDR3 size: 14 residues. Germline V gene sequence: CDR1 MNHEY, CDR2 SVGAGI. J lost 6 bases, V lost 6 bases, and 7 bases had no gene match. Here the CDR3 DNA reads TGTGCCAGCAGCTTAGCGGGAGGGCCGGGCGAGCAGTACTTC. Its translation: CASSLAGGPGEQYF.

In this sample, this clone turned up once. This chain joins TRBV5-4 and TRBJ2-1; D perhaps matches TRBD1 (5 bases). In germline, CDR1 is SGHNT, CDR2 YYREEE (reference sequence). The germline V and J ends were trimmed by 2 bases and 3 bases, with 9 bases remaining between them. The CDR3 length is 14 residues. The CDR3 DNA follows: TGTGCCAGCAGCTTTTCGACAGTCTACAATGAGCAGTTCTTC. Its translation is CASSFSTVYNEQFF.

The table lists this clone with a count of one. The V call is TRBV19, the J call TRBJ1-4; tentative D call: TRBD1 (6 bases). Germline values: CDR1 LNHDA, CDR2 SQIVND (reference sequence). This CDR3 has 16 amino acids. Trimming cost V 5 bases and J 5 bases, with 18 bases left between them. CDR3 loop: CASSHGGEGENEKLFF. CDR3 nucleotide sequence: TGTGCCAGTAGTCATGGAGGGGAGGGGGAAAATGAAAAACTGTTTTTT.

V gene TRBV5-4 combines with J gene TRBJ2-3; 8 nucleotides align to TRBD1. The CDR3 length is 16 residues. CDR1 SGHNT and CDR2 YYREEE come from the germline V gene (reference sequence). The J segment lost 3 bases and the V segment lost 4 bases, leaving 10 bases of the junction unmatched. CDR3: CASSPRQGALTDTQYF. The CDR3, as DNA: TGTGCCAGCAGCCCTCGGCAGGGGGCTCTAACAGATACGCAGTATTTT.

This chain links TRBV11-3 with TRBJ2-7; D possibly corresponds to TRBD2 (5 bases). CDR3 length: 12 residues. Germline V gene sequence: CDR1 SGHNT, CDR2 YENEEA. Trimming shortened V by 5 bases and J by 4 bases, and 9 bases separated the two germline ends. The chain's CDR3 is CASSRTGYEQYV. CDR3 bases: TGTGCCAGCAGCCGGACGGGATACGAGCAGTACGTC.

J is TRBJ2-5 and V is TRBV15, with 7 bases matching TRBD2. In germline, CDR1 is LNHNV, CDR2 YYDKDF (reference sequence). The V segment lost 6 bases and the J segment 1 base; nucleotides outside the gene matches: 8. This CDR3 is built from 15 residues. CDR3 region: CATRRHSGPQETQYF. The CDR3 DNA sequence: TGTGCCACCAGGAGGCATAGCGGGCCCCAAGAGACCCAGTACTTC.

The genes are TRBV5-4 and TRBJ2-5; 8 bases align to TRBD1. This CDR3 has 15 amino acids. The germline CDR1 and CDR2 sequences are SGHNT and YYREEE (reference sequence). V was pared by 4 bases and J by 3 bases, with 8 bases of the junction left unmatched. This CDR3 reads CASSQRQGNKETQYF. For the CDR3, the DNA is TGTGCCAGCAGCCAACGACAGGGGAACAAAGAGACCCAGTACTTC. The full variable domain, its missing parts supplied by reference TRBV5-4 and TRBJ2-5, is ETGVTQSPTHLIKTRGQQVTLRCSSQSGHNTVSWYQQALGQGPQFIFQYYREEENGRGNFPPRFSGLQFPNYSSELNVNALELDDSALYLCASSQRQGNKETQYFGPGTRLLVL.

The chain couples TRBV19 to TRBJ2-7, with a weak D call TRBD2 (5 bases). Germline CDR1 reads LNHDA; CDR2 reads SQIVND (reference sequence). This CDR3 has 14 residues. The germline V and J ends were trimmed by 1 base and 6 bases, with 13 bases remaining between them. The CDR3 protein is CASSIAGRVGEQYV. The CDR3 bases are TGTGCCAGTAGTATAGCTGGGCGGGTTGGCGAGCAGTACGTC.

This chain uses TRBV7-9 with TRBJ2-1, with 8 bases aligning to TRBD1. The V and J ends lost 5 bases and 4 bases, in that order; junction bases with no gene match: 7. Germline CDR1 is SEHNR and CDR2 is FQNEAQ (reference sequence). This CDR3 has 15 residues. CDR3 region: CASSHTGTGYNEQFF. CDR3 sequence (DNA): TGTGCCAGCAGCCACACCGGGACAGGTTACAATGAGCAGTTCTTC. The whole variable domain, remainder taken from reference TRBV7-9 and TRBJ2-1, is DTGVSQNPRHKITKRGQNVTFRCDPISEHNRLYWYRQTLGQGPEFLTYFQNEAQLEKSRLLSDRFSAERPKGSFSTLEIQRTEQGDSAMYLCASSHTGTGYNEQFFGPGTRLTVL.

This chain links TRBV5-4 with TRBJ1-1, with 9 bases that match TRBD1. The germline V gene has CDR1 SGHNT and CDR2 YYREEE (reference sequence). CDR3 size: 16 residues. V lost 4 bases to trimming and J lost 2 bases; unmatched junction nucleotides: 9. CDR3 protein: CASSRITGGSNTEAFF. CDR3 nucleotides: TGTGCCAGCAGCCGAATAACAGGGGGCTCTAACACTGAAGCTTTCTTT.

A remark on this clone: Other DNA sequences from this sample encode an identical CDR3 as well. This chain connects TRBV7-9 to TRBJ2-1; 10 bases are a match to TRBD2. V shed 6 bases and J 7 bases; nucleotides not matched to a gene: 15. The CDR3 totals 17 residues. Germline CDR1 and CDR2: SEHNR and FQNEAQ (reference sequence). CDR3 coding DNA: TGTGCCAGCAGTTTATCTCGGGGAGCGGGAGGGAAGAATGAGCAGTTCTTC. This sequence encodes CASSLSRGAGGKNEQFF.

About this clone: One junction end disagrees with the germline gene, perhaps due to a read error. This chain joins TRBV7-9 and TRBJ2-3; D gene uncertain. CDR1 and CDR2 from the germline V gene are SEHNR and FQNEAQ (reference sequence). The CDR3 spans 12 residues. The CDR3 reads CSSSWFSGTQYF. DNA of the CDR3: TGTTCCAGCAGCTGGTTTTCGGGTACGCAGTATTTT.

This sequence joins TRBV11-3 and TRBJ2-5; 7 nucleotides agree with TRBD1. This CDR3 spans 13 amino acids. J was trimmed by 6 bases and V by 5 bases; bases with no gene match: 6. CDR1 SGHNT and CDR2 YENEEA come from the germline V gene. CDR3 amino acids: CASSPSGGKTQYF. The CDR3 DNA sequence: TGTGCCAGCAGCCCGTCAGGGGGTAAGACCCAGTACTTC.

The J gene is TRBJ2-7, the V gene TRBV19, with D hard to call. V lost 5 bases and J lost 3, with 14 bases in between. Germline CDR1 is LNHDA and CDR2 is SQIVND (reference sequence). CDR3 length equals 14 residues. CDR3 protein: CASSPGAYGYEQYF. CDR3 in DNA: TGTGCCAGTAGTCCAGGTGCGTATGGCTACGAGCAGTACTTC.

V gene TRBV12-5 combines with J gene TRBJ1-2; D might be TRBD1 (6 bases). This CDR3 region has 16 residues. V lost 5 bases and J lost 2, with 18 bases in between. The germline V gene encodes CDR1 LGHNT and CDR2 FRNRAP. The CDR3 here is CASGPHRTESNYGYTF. The CDR3 DNA reads as TGTGCTAGTGGTCCCCACAGGACAGAATCGAACTATGGCTACACCTTC.

The chain has TRBV19 and TRBJ2-3; 10 bases are shared with TRBD1. The germline V gene encodes CDR1 LNHDA and CDR2 SQIVND (reference sequence). CDR3 length: 13 amino acids. V dropped 3 bases and J dropped 13; count of bases not matched to a gene: 7. CDR3 nucleotide sequence: TGTGCCAGTAGTATTTTGTCGACAGGGGGCGAGTATTTT. Residues: CASSILSTGGEYF. The complete variable domain, with remaining parts taken from reference TRBV19 and TRBJ2-3, reads DGGITQSPKYLFRKEGQNVTLSCEQNLNHDAMYWYRQDPGQGLRLIYYSQIVNDFQKGDIAEGYSVSREKKESFPLTVTSAQKNPTAFYLCASSILSTGGEYFGPGTRLTVL.

The chain links TRBV6-5 to TRBJ1-2, with 7 bases lining up with TRBD1. The germline gives CDR1 MNHEY, CDR2 SVGAGI. The CDR3 length is 14 residues. After removal of 5 bases from V and 4 bases from J, the junction contained 7 bases not matched to a gene. DNA for the CDR3: TGTGCCAGCAGTCGGGACAGCCAATTCTATGGCTACACCTTC. The encoded protein is CASSRDSQFYGYTF.

The gene calls are TRBV15 and TRBJ2-2, with a weak D call TRBD2 (6 bases). The V gene lost 5 bases and the J gene lost 4 bases, with 17 bases spanning the gap. The CDR3 is made up of 16 amino acids. CDR1 LNHNV and CDR2 YYDKDF come from the germline V gene (reference sequence). CDR3 nucleotides: TGTGCCACCAGCCCCCAATACGGGAGCGGCACCGGGGAGCTGTTTTTT. Translating it yields CATSPQYGSGTGELFF. Using reference TRBV15 and TRBJ2-2 for the parts outside the CDR3, the full variable domain is DAMVIQNPRYQVTQFGKPVTLSCSQTLNHNVMYWYQQKSSQAPKLLFHYYDKDFNNEADTPDNFQSRRPNTSFCFLDIRSPGLGDTAMYLCATSPQYGSGTGELFFGEGSRLTVL.

This clone appeared a single time. The chain links TRBV11-3 to TRBJ2-3; 8 bases map to TRBD2. V shed 5 bases and J 4 bases; nucleotides not matched to a gene: 5. The CDR3 is made up of 14 amino acids. From germline, CDR1 is SGHNT and CDR2 YENEEA. The CDR3: CASSPGLDADTQYF. The CDR3 DNA reads as TGTGCCAGCAGCCCGGGACTAGACGCAGATACGCAGTATTTT. Using reference TRBV11-3 and TRBJ2-3 for the parts outside the CDR3, the full variable domain is EAGVVQSPRYKIIEKKQPVAFWCNPISGHNTLYWYLQNLGQGPELLIRYENEEAVDDSQLPKDRFSAERLKGVDSTLKIQPAELGDSAVYLCASSPGLDADTQYFGPGTRLTVL.

A remark on this clone: The junction and the germline gene differ at one end; a read error may be behind it. The gene calls are TRBV11-2 and TRBJ2-3; tentatively, D is TRBD2 (6 bases). In germline, CDR1 is SGHAT, CDR2 FQNNGV. The CDR3 runs 13 residues. Here the CDR3 reads CASSLGPPRDSFF. CDR3 coding DNA: TGTGCCAGCAGCTTAGGGCCACCGAGGGACTCTTTTTTT.

This chain joins TRBV27 and TRBJ2-1, with a possible D match to TRBD2 (6 bases). The CDR3 runs to 13 residues. The V gene lost 3 bases and the J gene lost 4 bases, with 7 bases spanning the gap. Germline CDR1 MNHEY, CDR2 SMNVEV (reference sequence). CDR3 sequence: CASSLEGYNEQFF. CDR3 bases: TGTGCCAGCAGTTTGGAGGGTTACAATGAGCAGTTCTTC.

The chain joins TRBV5-4 to TRBJ2-7; 11 nucleotides agree with TRBD1. V dropped 4 bases and J dropped 5; count of bases not matched to a gene: 5. This CDR3 is built from 14 residues. Germline V gene lookup returns CDR1 SGHNT and CDR2 YYREEE (reference sequence). CDR3 loop: CASSRDRGAHEQYV. The CDR3 bases are TGTGCCAGCAGCCGGGACAGGGGGGCCCACGAGCAGTACGTC.

The chain links TRBV5-1 to TRBJ2-1; TRBD1 aligns across 8 bases. The CDR3 is 17 amino acids. V shed 2 bases and J 3 bases; nucleotides not matched to a gene: 10. Germline loops: CDR1 SGHRS, CDR2 YFSETQ. DNA for the CDR3: TGCGCCAGCAGCTTACATCCGCAGGGGGCGGGCTACAATGAGCAGTTCTTC. Encoded protein: CASSLHPQGAGYNEQFF.